A selection of T cell receptor beta chains follows, all from one sample in a study of technical replicates of blood from four donors. Libraries were prepared by immunoSEQ multiplex PCR; TCRdb keeps only in-frame clonotypes and omits some of them. Of fewer than 85,000 clones listed, about 94% were seen once; the top ten hold roughly 0.23%. Sequencing was carried out using T cells isolated from PBMCs. The receptors stem from a human donor in good health. CDR3s include the opening cysteine and the closing phenylalanine or tryptophan. The D gene is left open where the match is weak. Some rows have no size entry. The others give once, few or many, or a class for an expanded clone.

v_gene	abundance	j_gene	d_gene	CDR3nt	CDR3aa
TRBV15	NA	TRBJ2-3	NA	TGTGCCACCAGCGCCGACGACAGACGGGGCACAGATACGCAGTATTTT	CATSADDRRGTDTQYF
TRBV5-4	once	TRBJ2-7	TRBD1	TGTGCCACCTGGGACAGGGGGCTGGGGGAGCAGTACTTC	CATWDRGLGEQYF
TRBV4-1	NA	TRBJ2-7	TRBD2	TGCGCCAGCAGCCAAGTAGTGGCGGGGGCCTACGAGCAGTACTTC	CASSQVVAGAYEQYF
TRBV7-3	NA	TRBJ2-2	TRBD1	TGTGCCAGCAGCTTATCGGCCGGGACAGGGGCGAACACCGGGGAGCTGTTTTTT	CASSLSAGTGANTGELFF
TRBV5-4	NA	TRBJ1-1	TRBD1	TGTGCCAGCAGCCACGGGACAGGGATAACGACTGAAGCTTTCTTT	CASSHGTGITTEAFF
TRBV5-1	once	TRBJ2-5	NA	TGCGCCAGCAGCTTGGCCCAGGAGACCCAGTACTTC	CASSLAQETQYF
TRBV7-9	NA	TRBJ2-3	TRBD2	TGTGCCAGCAGTCGAGGGAGCCTTAGCGGGAGAATCCCAGATACGCAGTATTTT	CASSRGSLSGRIPDTQYF
TRBV5-1	once	TRBJ1-1	NA	TGCGCCAGCAGCCATTCTGGGAGTGCTGAAGCTTTCTTT	CASSHSGSAEAFF
TRBV5-6	NA	TRBJ2-1	TRBD1	TGTGCCAGCAGCTTGCCTACCGGGACAGGGATAAATGAGCAGTTCTTC	CASSLPTGTGINEQFF
TRBV15	NA	TRBJ2-2	NA	TGTGCCACCAGCAGAGAACAGGTCGCCAGACGAATAGCCAGGGGGGAGCTGTTTTTT	CATSREQVARRIARGELFF
TRBV16	once	TRBJ2-7	TRBD2	TGTGCCAGCAGCCCTCAATGGCCGGGACTAGCGGGAGACGAGCAGTACTTC	CASSPQWPGLAGDEQYF
TRBV5-4	NA	TRBJ1-1	TRBD1	TGTGCCAGCAGCTTGTTCATGGACAGGGGTATATCGGCTTTCTTT	CASSLFMDRGISAFF
TRBV6-1	NA	TRBJ2-4	TRBD1	TGTGCCAGCAGAGCCGACAGGGTTATTCAGTACTTC	CASRADRVIQYF
TRBV2	NA	TRBJ2-7	TRBD2	TGTGCCAGCAGTTGGACTAGCGGGGGGTACGAGCAGTACTTC	CASSWTSGGYEQYF
TRBV6-5	NA	TRBJ2-5	NA	TGTGCCAGCAGTTGGGCAGGGGTTGAGACCCAGTACTTC	CASSWAGVETQYF
TRBV13	NA	TRBJ2-7	TRBD1	TGTGCCAGCAGCTTAACCGCTGGGCAGGGGGCCTACGAGCAGTACTTC	CASSLTAGQGAYEQYF
TRBV4-1	NA	TRBJ2-5	TRBD1	TGCGCCAGCAGCCAAGTCGGCAGGGGGACAGAGACCCAGTACTTC	CASSQVGRGTETQYF
TRBV5-4	NA	TRBJ2-1	NA	TGTGCCAGCAGCTGGTGGGAGACTAGTCGTTTTTCTGAGCAGTTCTTC	CASSWWETSRFSEQFF
TRBV6-6	NA	TRBJ2-5	NA	TGTGCCAGCAGTTACCGGGTAGCATCGGAGACCCAGTACTTC	CASSYRVASETQYF
TRBV4-1	NA	TRBJ1-2	TRBD1	TGCGCCAGCAGCCCAGGACAGGGGGTAGATGGCTACACCTTC	CASSPGQGVDGYTF
TRBV19	NA	TRBJ1-5	NA	TGTGCCAGTAGATGGGGAGTAAACAATCAGCCCCAGCATTTT	CASRWGVNNQPQHF
TRBV19	NA	TRBJ2-7	TRBD1	TGTGCCAGTAGTTTTGGACAGGGTACTTACGAGCAGTACTTC	CASSFGQGTYEQYF
TRBV6-1	NA	TRBJ2-7	TRBD2	TGTGCCAGCAGTGATAGCGGGGGCTACGAGCAGTACTTC	CASSDSGGYEQYF
TRBV7-9	once	TRBJ1-1	NA	TGTGCCAGCAGCCACTTGACCGTGGACGGGAGCACTGAAGCTTTCTTT	CASSHLTVDGSTEAFF
TRBV4-2	NA	TRBJ2-7	NA	TGTGCCAGCAGAACGTCAGGAGGGCCTAGGTACGAGCAGTACTTC	CASRTSGGPRYEQYF
TRBV27	NA	TRBJ1-5	NA	TGTGCCAGCAGATCGGACAGCTTTAGTCATCAGCCCCAGCATTTT	CASRSDSFSHQPQHF
TRBV4-1	NA	TRBJ2-7	TRBD2	TGCGCCAGCAGCCAAGGGACTAGCCCCACCTACGAGCAGTACTTC	CASSQGTSPTYEQYF
TRBV13	NA	TRBJ2-7	NA	TGTGCCAGCAGCTTATTCTGGGGAGCCCACTACGAGCAGTACTTC	CASSLFWGAHYEQYF
TRBV7-9	NA	TRBJ1-2	TRBD1	TGTGCCAGCAGCTTAACCCGGGACAGGGCTAACTATGGCTACACCTTC	CASSLTRDRANYGYTF
TRBV11-3	NA	TRBJ2-2	TRBD1	TGTGCCAGCAGCAAACAGGGGGCGACGAACACCGGGGAGCTGTTTTTT	CASSKQGATNTGELFF
TRBV27	NA	TRBJ2-7	NA	TGTGCCAGCAGCCCCCAACACACCAACTACGAGCAGTACTTC	CASSPQHTNYEQYF
TRBV11-2	NA	TRBJ2-7	TRBD1	TGTGCCAGCAGGCCAGACCACGGACAGGGGCCCACCTACGAGCAGTACTTC	CASRPDHGQGPTYEQYF
TRBV11-2	NA	TRBJ2-7	TRBD2	TGTGCCAGCAGCCAGGATAGCGGGAGGGCCTACGAGCAGTACTTC	CASSQDSGRAYEQYF
TRBV5-1	NA	TRBJ2-7	TRBD2	TGCGCCAGCAGCTCGCCTACCGGACTAGCGGGACTCGCCTACGAGCAGTACTTC	CASSSPTGLAGLAYEQYF
TRBV6-5	NA	TRBJ2-2	TRBD2	TGTGCCAGCAGTTATTCCGGGGGGGGAACCGGGGAGCTGTTTTTT	CASSYSGGGTGELFF
TRBV11-2	NA	TRBJ2-4	NA	TGTGCCAGCAGCCACCTACAGTCAGCCAAAAACATTCAGTACTTC	CASSHLQSAKNIQYF
TRBV6-6	NA	TRBJ2-3	TRBD1	TGTGCCAGCAGCCTCGGTACAGGGGGGAGTCCAGATACGCAGTATTTT	CASSLGTGGSPDTQYF
TRBV11-2	NA	TRBJ2-5	TRBD1	TGTGCCAGCAGGGACAGGGGCCGTGAGACCCAGTACTTC	CASRDRGRETQYF
TRBV6-1	NA	TRBJ2-2	TRBD2	TGTGCCAGCAGTGTTCTAGCGGACGCGAACACCGGGGAGCTGTTTTTT	CASSVLADANTGELFF
TRBV10-1	NA	TRBJ2-3	TRBD2	TGCGCCAGCAGACGCACTAGCGGAGACACAGATACGCAGTATTTT	CASRRTSGDTDTQYF
TRBV7-9	NA	TRBJ2-5	NA	TGTGCCAGCAGCTTAAACAGGGTGGGACAAGAGACCCAGTACTTC	CASSLNRVGQETQYF
TRBV5-6	NA	TRBJ2-1	TRBD2	TGTGCCAGCACTCTTGCACTAGCGCGTGAGCAGTTCTTC	CASTLALAREQFF
TRBV7-9	once	TRBJ2-2	TRBD1	TGTGCCAGCAGCCACAGGGGACACACCGGGGAGCTGTTTTTT	CASSHRGHTGELFF
TRBV5-1	NA	TRBJ1-1	NA	TGCGCCAGCAGCTTGGGCCGAAGACAGATGAACACTGAAGCTTTCTTT	CASSLGRRQMNTEAFF
TRBV5-5	NA	TRBJ1-1	TRBD1	TGTGCCAGCAGAATCGGGACAGGGCTCAACACTGAAGCTTTCTTT	CASRIGTGLNTEAFF
TRBV7-6	NA	TRBJ2-1	TRBD1	TGTGCCAGCAGCTCGACAGGGAGCTCCTACAATGAGCAGTTCTTC	CASSSTGSSYNEQFF
TRBV11-2	NA	TRBJ2-1	TRBD2	TGTGCCAGCAGCCCTTGGACTAGCGGGAGGAATGAGCAGTTCTTC	CASSPWTSGRNEQFF
TRBV19	few	TRBJ2-7	NA	TGTGCCAGTAGTATAGACAGGGTGGACGAGCAGTACTTC	CASSIDRVDEQYF
TRBV19	NA	TRBJ2-7	NA	TGTGCCAGTAGGACTAGAAGTTCGAACGAGCAGTACTTC	CASRTRSSNEQYF
TRBV6-1	NA	TRBJ2-5	NA	TGTGCCAGCAGTGCCCTAGCGAGAGAGACCCAGTACTTC	CASSALARETQYF
TRBV9	NA	TRBJ1-1	NA	TGTGCCAGCAGCGTAGAAGAGGGTCGGACTGAAGCTTTCTTT	CASSVEEGRTEAFF
TRBV11-3	once	TRBJ2-7	NA	TGTGCCAGCAGTTCCCCGGCCAGGGATACCTACGAGCAGTACTTC	CASSSPARDTYEQYF